This T cell receptor beta chain stems from a study of blood T cell repertoires in COVID-19. Study-wide context: Sites in the United States, Italy and Spain provided acute and convalescent COVID-19 samples. Sample material is recorded as cDNA or gDNA derived from T cells, B-cell-depleted T cells, or PBMCs.

This clone was picked up one time. Authors' data handling: Reference gene primer amplification in the assay estimated nucleated cell counts. Assay used: immunoSEQ multiplex PCR; TCRdb lists only in-frame clones, some missing. The V and J calls and the clone size are those of that table, but D and trimming were determined from the DNA. In the table there are 240,000 or so clones, roughly 77% of which are singletons. V lost 0 bases, J lost 4 bases, and 8 bases lay in between. The germline V gene encodes CDR1 SGHRS and CDR2 YFSETQ. The CDR3 runs 15 residues. The receptor was isolated from an elderly woman with acute or convalescent COVID-19. The sequencing sample was made of peripheral blood. V usage is TRBV5-1 and J usage is TRBJ1-6; D is ambiguous. CDR3 loop: CASSLVGEYNSPLHF. The CDR3 DNA is TGCGCCAGCAGCTTGGTTGGAGAGTATAATTCACCCCTCCACTTT.